This TCR beta chain was recovered during a study of shared clonotypes between healthy human individuals. Per the germline V gene, CDR1 is SGHDT and CDR2 is YYEEEE. V was shortened by 4 bases and J by 2 bases, with 13 bases between the two germline ends. The CDR3 totals 14 residues. Study-wide findings and caveats: Clonotype sharing among donors, it was expected, would be affected by sequencing depth. Non-shared clonotypes had lower generation probabilities than those shared by all four donors.

Produced via immunoSEQ multiplex PCR; TCRdb's table is partial and in-frame only. The table lists some 2,400,000 clones, approximately 94% of them singletons, with 0.1% to 0.15% in the top ten. A note on this clone: The antigen remains undetermined.

Sequenced material: naive CD4+ T cells sorted from blood. Sample subset: CD45RA+ positively selected. The sequence was collected from a man between 18 and 29 years old in good health. The V call is TRBV5-6, the J call TRBJ2-7; D perhaps matches TRBD1 (6 bases). CDR3: CASSGIGGPYEQYF. Written as DNA, the CDR3 is TGTGCCAGCAGCGGGATAGGGGGACCCTACGAGCAGTACTTC.